Listed below are T cell receptor beta chains from one sample, sequenced in a study of shared T cell receptors in the human thymus. The table came from immunoSEQ multiplex PCR; TCRdb's copy has only in-frame clones and leaves some out. The sample gives some 720,000 clones, around nine tenths of which show up once; around 0.01% is in the top ten. Another study also made use of these data, one on human thymus T cells.

The specimen was thymocytes. These receptors were collected from a boy younger than two with a congenital heart defect. The CDR3 runs from the conserved cysteine through the conserved F or W. The D gene is left open where the match is weak. Expanded clones are given a class, and other clones once, few, many or no size at all.

J gene: TRBJ2-5
V gene: TRBV30
clone size: .
D gene: TRBD1
CDR3 protein: CAWSDNRDSTEGETQYF
CDR3 DNA: TGTGCCTGGAGTGACAACCGGGACAGTACCGAGGGGGAGACCCAGTACTTC

J gene: TRBJ2-7
V gene: TRBV7-2
clone size: .
D gene: .
CDR3 protein: CASSLLGLYEQYF
CDR3 DNA: TGTGCCAGCAGCCTCCTTGGCCTGTACGAGCAGTACTTC

J gene: TRBJ2-2
V gene: TRBV21-1
clone size: .
D gene: .
CDR3 protein: CASSILSGHNTGELFF
CDR3 DNA: TGTGCCAGCAGTATCCTGTCGGGACACAACACCGGGGAGCTGTTTTTT

J gene: TRBJ2-7
V gene: TRBV12-5
clone size: .
D gene: TRBD2
CDR3 protein: CASGSLGLAGSTGEQYF
CDR3 DNA: TGTGCTAGTGGTTCCCTCGGACTAGCGGGATCCACGGGCGAGCAGTACTTC

J gene: TRBJ1-2
V gene: TRBV27
clone size: .
D gene: .
CDR3 protein: CASTTHHRDGYTF
CDR3 DNA: TGTGCCAGCACGACCCATCACCGGGATGGCTACACCTTC

J gene: TRBJ2-3
V gene: TRBV12-2
clone size: .
D gene: .
CDR3 protein: CASPPGESWDTQYF
CDR3 DNA: TGTGCAAGTCCCCCGGGAGAGTCATGGGATACGCAGTATTTT

J gene: TRBJ2-1
V gene: TRBV20-1
clone size: .
D gene: .
CDR3 protein: CSAEREQFF
CDR3 DNA: TGCAGTGCTGAGCGGGAGCAGTTCTTC

J gene: TRBJ1-2
V gene: TRBV1
clone size: .
D gene: .
CDR3 protein: CTSSQVSTGSGYGYTF
CDR3 DNA: TGCACCAGCAGCCAAGTTTCAACAGGGTCGGGCTATGGCTACACCTTC

J gene: TRBJ1-2
V gene: TRBV7-2
clone size: .
D gene: TRBD1
CDR3 protein: CASSLAALRTGNYGYTF
CDR3 DNA: TGTGCCAGCAGCTTAGCGGCTCTTCGGACAGGCAACTATGGCTACACCTTC

J gene: TRBJ2-4
V gene: TRBV15
clone size: few
D gene: TRBD1
CDR3 protein: CATSGPSDRGQNIQYF
CDR3 DNA: TGTGCCACCAGCGGACCCTCGGACAGGGGGCAAAACATTCAGTACTTC

J gene: TRBJ2-7
V gene: TRBV7-9
clone size: once
D gene: .
CDR3 protein: CASRTTAYEQYF
CDR3 DNA: TGTGCCAGCAGGACGACAGCCTACGAGCAGTACTTC

J gene: TRBJ1-4
V gene: TRBV2
clone size: .
D gene: .
CDR3 protein: CASSHQEKLFF
CDR3 DNA: TGTGCCAGCAGTCATCAGGAAAAACTGTTTTTT

J gene: TRBJ2-2
V gene: TRBV5-1
clone size: .
D gene: .
CDR3 protein: CASSLGHVAGELFF
CDR3 DNA: TGCGCCAGCAGCTTGGGGCATGTGGCCGGGGAGCTGTTTTTT

J gene: TRBJ2-1
V gene: TRBV19
clone size: .
D gene: TRBD1
CDR3 protein: CATSGTGRFSSYNEQFF
CDR3 DNA: TGTGCCACCTCCGGGACAGGACGTTTCAGCTCCTACAATGAGCAGTTCTTC

J gene: TRBJ2-7
V gene: TRBV11-2
clone size: .
D gene: .
CDR3 protein: CASSLGRLAGAPYEQYF
CDR3 DNA: TGTGCCAGCAGCTTAGGTCGGCTAGCAGGCGCCCCTTACGAGCAGTACTTC

J gene: TRBJ1-1
V gene: TRBV2
clone size: once
D gene: .
CDR3 protein: CASSKPIRTSNTEAFF
CDR3 DNA: TGTGCCAGCAGTAAACCAATCCGGACATCGAACACTGAAGCTTTCTTT

J gene: TRBJ2-7
V gene: TRBV28
clone size: .
D gene: .
CDR3 protein: CASSQRGTSGSYEQYF
CDR3 DNA: TGTGCCAGCAGCCAAAGGGGAACGAGTGGATCCTACGAGCAGTACTTC

J gene: TRBJ2-1
V gene: TRBV4-1
clone size: .
D gene: TRBD2
CDR3 protein: CASSRGLAGASYNEQFF
CDR3 DNA: TGCGCCAGCAGCCGGGGATTAGCGGGAGCGTCCTACAATGAGCAGTTCTTC

J gene: TRBJ1-5
V gene: TRBV11-2
clone size: .
D gene: .
CDR3 protein: CASSLKQEGPQHF
CDR3 DNA: TGTGCCAGCAGCTTGAAACAGGAAGGGCCCCAGCATTTT

J gene: TRBJ2-7
V gene: TRBV28
clone size: .
D gene: TRBD1
CDR3 protein: CASSLWDRGFSEQYF
CDR3 DNA: TGTGCCAGCAGTTTATGGGACAGGGGTTTTTCCGAGCAGTACTTC

J gene: TRBJ2-7
V gene: TRBV19
clone size: once
D gene: TRBD2
CDR3 protein: CASSPGGLAGGERDEQYF
CDR3 DNA: TGTGCCAGTAGCCCGGGGGGACTAGCGGGAGGAGAGCGAGACGAGCAGTACTTC

J gene: TRBJ2-5
V gene: TRBV12-5
clone size: once
D gene: .
CDR3 protein: CASGEGLVETQYF
CDR3 DNA: TGTGCTAGTGGTGAAGGACTGGTAGAGACCCAGTACTTC

J gene: TRBJ2-7
V gene: TRBV23-1
clone size: .
D gene: .
CDR3 protein: CASSQTGGQGYEQYF
CDR3 DNA: TGCGCCAGCAGTCAAACCGGGGGGCAGGGATACGAGCAGTACTTC

J gene: TRBJ2-3
V gene: TRBV29-1
clone size: once
D gene: .
CDR3 protein: CSVGGALLDTQYF
CDR3 DNA: TGCAGCGTGGGGGGAGCCCTTCTCGATACGCAGTATTTT

J gene: TRBJ2-1
V gene: TRBV7-9
clone size: .
D gene: TRBD2
CDR3 protein: CASSSGLAGGTATDEQFF
CDR3 DNA: TGTGCCAGCAGCTCGGGACTAGCGGGAGGCACGGCAACGGATGAGCAGTTCTTC

J gene: TRBJ1-4
V gene: TRBV4-3
clone size: once
D gene: TRBD1
CDR3 protein: CASSHHRTRGTNEKLFF
CDR3 DNA: TGCGCCAGCAGCCATCACCGCACCAGGGGGACTAATGAAAAACTGTTTTTT

J gene: TRBJ2-3
V gene: TRBV7-3
clone size: .
D gene: TRBD2
CDR3 protein: CASSLLAGGPDTQYF
CDR3 DNA: TGTGCCAGCAGCTTATTAGCGGGAGGACCAGATACGCAGTATTTT

J gene: TRBJ2-4
V gene: TRBV6-1
clone size: few
D gene: TRBD2
CDR3 protein: CASSEWAGGPENIQYF
CDR3 DNA: TGTGCCAGCAGTGAATGGGCGGGAGGTCCCGAAAACATTCAGTACTTC

J gene: TRBJ2-4
V gene: TRBV27
clone size: .
D gene: .
CDR3 protein: CASSLSAPNPAKNIQYF
CDR3 DNA: TGTGCCAGCAGTTTATCGGCCCCAAACCCAGCCAAAAACATTCAGTACTTC

J gene: TRBJ2-3
V gene: TRBV4-1
clone size: .
D gene: .
CDR3 protein: CASSQDKAASSTDTQYF
CDR3 DNA: TGCGCCAGCAGCCAAGATAAAGCGGCAAGTAGCACAGATACGCAGTATTTT

J gene: TRBJ1-3
V gene: TRBV5-6
clone size: few
D gene: TRBD1
CDR3 protein: CASSQRTGADSGNTIYF
CDR3 DNA: TGTGCCAGCAGCCAACGGACAGGCGCCGACTCTGGAAACACCATATATTTT

J gene: TRBJ1-3
V gene: TRBV7-9
clone size: .
D gene: TRBD1
CDR3 protein: CASSLSEAGGSGNTIYF
CDR3 DNA: TGTGCCAGCAGCTTAAGTGAGGCAGGGGGCTCTGGAAACACCATATATTTT

J gene: TRBJ1-2
V gene: TRBV7-9
clone size: .
D gene: .
CDR3 protein: CASRGDEGGYTF
CDR3 DNA: TGTGCCAGCCGGGGGGACGAGGGAGGCTACACCTTC

J gene: TRBJ2-7
V gene: TRBV6-5
clone size: .
D gene: .
CDR3 protein: CASSSTSYEQYF
CDR3 DNA: TGTGCCAGCAGTTCCACTAGCTACGAGCAGTACTTC

J gene: TRBJ1-5
V gene: TRBV4-1
clone size: .
D gene: .
CDR3 protein: CASSFTPPTDSSNQPQHF
CDR3 DNA: TGCGCCAGCAGCTTCACCCCCCCGACCGACAGTAGCAATCAGCCCCAGCATTTT

J gene: TRBJ2-1
V gene: TRBV29-1
clone size: .
D gene: TRBD2
CDR3 protein: CSGKREGPYNEQFF
CDR3 DNA: TGCAGCGGGAAGCGGGAGGGCCCCTACAATGAGCAGTTCTTC

J gene: TRBJ2-5
V gene: TRBV6-5
clone size: .
D gene: TRBD2
CDR3 protein: CASSYSGTGIQETQYF
CDR3 DNA: TGTGCCAGCAGTTACAGCGGGACGGGAATCCAAGAGACCCAGTACTTC

J gene: TRBJ2-7
V gene: TRBV18
clone size: .
D gene: .
CDR3 protein: CASSPSKSRGIYEQYF
CDR3 DNA: TGTGCCAGCTCACCATCCAAGTCCAGGGGAATCTACGAGCAGTACTTC

J gene: TRBJ2-2
V gene: TRBV15
clone size: few
D gene: .
CDR3 protein: CATTRMNTGELFF
CDR3 DNA: TGTGCCACCACGCGGATGAACACCGGGGAGCTGTTTTTT

J gene: TRBJ1-1
V gene: TRBV4-3
clone size: .
D gene: .
CDR3 protein: CASSQGPGEGTEAFF
CDR3 DNA: TGCGCCAGCAGCCAAGGGCCGGGAGAGGGGACTGAAGCTTTCTTT

J gene: TRBJ1-4
V gene: TRBV6-5
clone size: .
D gene: TRBD1
CDR3 protein: CASSPGARGSEKLFF
CDR3 DNA: TGTGCCAGCAGCCCAGGGGCCAGGGGGAGCGAAAAACTGTTTTTT

J gene: TRBJ2-7
V gene: TRBV5-6
clone size: .
D gene: .
CDR3 protein: CASSPSPASYEQYF
CDR3 DNA: TGTGCCAGCAGCCCGAGTCCAGCTAGCTACGAGCAGTACTTC

J gene: TRBJ2-7
V gene: TRBV30
clone size: .
D gene: .
CDR3 protein: CAWSVSSGTGCYEQYF
CDR3 DNA: TGTGCCTGGAGTGTATCCTCAGGAACAGGGTGCTACGAGCAGTACTTC

J gene: TRBJ2-5
V gene: TRBV2
clone size: .
D gene: .
CDR3 protein: CASTVDSQETQYF
CDR3 DNA: TGTGCCAGCACTGTTGACAGCCAAGAGACCCAGTACTTC

J gene: TRBJ2-3
V gene: TRBV5-4
clone size: .
D gene: TRBD1
CDR3 protein: CASSSGQGRDTQYF
CDR3 DNA: TGTGCCAGCAGCTCCGGACAGGGGAGGGATACGCAGTATTTT

J gene: TRBJ2-1
V gene: TRBV27
clone size: .
D gene: TRBD2
CDR3 protein: CASSLTPGAQRLAGRDEQFF
CDR3 DNA: TGTGCCAGCAGTTTAACCCCGGGTGCCCAGCGACTAGCGGGGAGGGATGAGCAGTTCTTC

J gene: TRBJ2-3
V gene: TRBV5-8
clone size: .
D gene: TRBD2
CDR3 protein: CASSWGAESGSDTQYF
CDR3 DNA: TGTGCCAGCAGCTGGGGGGCGGAAAGCGGGAGTGATACGCAGTATTTT

J gene: TRBJ1-1
V gene: TRBV9
clone size: .
D gene: TRBD1
CDR3 protein: CASSPRTGANTEAFF
CDR3 DNA: TGTGCCAGCAGCCCCCGGACAGGGGCGAACACTGAAGCTTTCTTT

J gene: TRBJ2-7
V gene: TRBV18
clone size: .
D gene: .
CDR3 protein: CASSPPYSYEQYF
CDR3 DNA: TGTGCCAGCTCACCACCGTATTCCTACGAGCAGTACTTC

J gene: TRBJ1-5
V gene: TRBV7-9
clone size: .
D gene: TRBD1
CDR3 protein: CASSSDRGGNQPQHF
CDR3 DNA: TGTGCCAGCAGCTCGGACAGGGGTGGCAATCAGCCCCAGCATTTT

J gene: TRBJ1-2
V gene: TRBV12-5
clone size: .
D gene: .
CDR3 protein: CASGSGPEGNYGYTF
CDR3 DNA: TGTGCTAGTGGTAGCGGACCCGAAGGGAACTATGGCTACACCTTC

J gene: TRBJ1-1
V gene: TRBV28
clone size: .
D gene: .
CDR3 protein: CASSPWRGWVYWTEAFF
CDR3 DNA: TGTGCCAGCAGTCCATGGAGAGGGTGGGTATATTGGACTGAAGCTTTCTTT

J gene: TRBJ2-7
V gene: TRBV7-6
clone size: once
D gene: TRBD1
CDR3 protein: CASSPLGQYYEQYF
CDR3 DNA: TGTGCCAGCAGCCCATTGGGACAGTACTACGAGCAGTACTTC

J gene: TRBJ2-7
V gene: TRBV30
clone size: once
D gene: TRBD2
CDR3 protein: CAWSVPPASGLGGNSYEQYF
CDR3 DNA: TGTGCCTGGAGTGTACCCCCGGCTAGCGGGTTGGGGGGTAACTCCTACGAGCAGTACTTC

J gene: TRBJ2-3
V gene: TRBV28
clone size: .
D gene: .
CDR3 protein: CASRRRSTDTQYF
CDR3 DNA: TGTGCCAGCAGACGGAGATCCACAGATACGCAGTATTTT